Below are 5 T cell receptor beta chains sequenced from a single sample in a study of T cell responses to AZD1222 COVID-19 vaccine. This table comes from immunoSEQ multiplex PCR, and its TCRdb copy is limited to in-frame clones, with some not included. The data hold about 86,000 clones, with around nine tenths observed a single time. The starting material was peripheral blood, obtained 28 days after the second AZD1222 dose. These TCRs come from an adult who received the AZD1222 COVID-19 vaccine.

V is TRBV29-1 and J is TRBJ2-6, with 8 bases lining up with TRBD2. V was pared by 7 bases and J by 4 bases, with 9 bases of the junction left unmatched. The CDR3 runs 15 residues. Germline V lookup: CDR1 SQVTM, CDR2 ANQGSEA. This CDR3 reads CSGLREGVGANVLTF. The CDR3, as DNA: TGCAGCGGTCTACGGGAGGGAGTCGGGGCCAACGTCCTGACTTTC. Based on the CDR3 plus reference TRBV29-1 and TRBJ2-6, the full variable domain is SAVISQKPSRDICQRGTSLTIQCQVDSQVTMMFWYRQQPGQSLTLIATANQGSEATYESGFVIDKFPISRPNLTFSTLTVSNMSPEDSSIYLCSGLREGVGANVLTFGAGSRLTVL.

The chain employs TRBV3-1 (or the pseudogene TRBV3-2) and TRBJ1-4, with D possibly being TRBD1 (5 bases). CDR1 is LGHDT and CDR2 is YNNKEL in the germline V gene (reference sequence). This CDR3 spans 16 amino acids. Trimming cost V 2 bases and J 8 bases, with 18 bases left between them. The CDR3, as DNA: TGTGCCAGCAGCCAACGACTCCCAGGGAACGGGGAAAAACTGTTTTTT. It yields the protein CASSQRLPGNGEKLFF.

This rearrangement joins TRBV18 to TRBJ1-2; 7 nucleotides match TRBD1. J gave up 3 bases and V 3 bases, and 7 bases lay outside the gene matches. Germline V lookup: CDR1 KGHSH, CDR2 LQKENI. The CDR3 spans 15 residues. CDR3 nucleotides: TGTGCCAGCTCACCTTCAGGGGGAAATGACTATGGCTACACCTTC. Residues: CASSPSGGNDYGYTF.

J is TRBJ1-1 and V is TRBV19; tentatively, D is TRBD1 (5 bases). Looked up from germline, CDR1 is LNHDA and CDR2 is SQIVND (reference sequence). V lost 9 bases to trimming and J lost 5 bases, with 13 bases between them. The CDR3 extends over 12 amino acids. As DNA, the CDR3 is TGTGCCAGCAAGGGGTTGGGGACTGAAGCTTTCTTT. Translated, it gives CASKGLGTEAFF.

V gene TRBV4-3 combines with J gene TRBJ2-3; 7 bases are shared with TRBD2. Looked up from germline, CDR1 is LGHNA and CDR2 is YSLEER. This CDR3 comprises 16 residues. Trimming removed 0 bases from V and 6 bases from J; junction bases left unmatched: 9. The CDR3 sequence is CASSQEGGPLGDTQYF. CDR3 coding DNA: TGCGCCAGCAGCCAAGAGGGAGGGCCTTTAGGGGATACGCAGTATTTT.